The next 9 T cell receptor beta chains were all read from a single sample in a study of blood T cell repertoires in COVID-19. Measured with immunoSEQ multiplex PCR; TCRdb has only the in-frame clones, and not every one. The top ten clones hold 1.5% to 2% of a sample with roughly 140,000 clones, over 75% of them seen once. The sequencing input was peripheral blood. These receptors all stem from a man between 65 and 85 years old with acute or convalescent COVID-19.

This clone was found once. CDR3 coding DNA: TGTGCCAGTAGCGATTCAAAGGGGGAGCAGTACTTC. Protein product: CASSDSKGEQYF. This rearrangement joins TRBV19 to TRBJ2-7; maybe TRBD1 (5 bases). Trimming shortened V by 6 bases and J by 7 bases, and 13 bases separated the two germline ends. Germline V gives CDR1 LNHDA, CDR2 SQIVND (reference sequence). The CDR3 spans 12 residues. The entire variable domain, with the rest obtained from reference TRBV19 and TRBJ2-7, is as follows: DGGITQSPKYLFRKEGQNVTLSCEQNLNHDAMYWYRQDPGQGLRLIYYSQIVNDFQKGDIAEGYSVSREKKESFPLTVTSAQKNPTAFYLCASSDSKGEQYFGPGTRLTVT.

The chain recombines TRBV7-9 with TRBJ2-1; 11 bases are shared with TRBD2. The V gene end was trimmed by 4 bases and the J gene end by 2 bases; junction bases not matched to a gene: 4. This CDR3 is built from 16 residues. The germline V gene has CDR1 SEHNR and CDR2 FQNEAQ (reference sequence). CDR3 sequence: CASSSPLAGAYNEQFF. Written as DNA, the CDR3 is TGTGCCAGCAGCTCCCCACTAGCGGGAGCCTACAATGAGCAGTTCTTC.

The rearrangement links TRBV28 to TRBJ2-7, with 9 bases aligning to TRBD2. The trim removed 5 bases at V and 2 bases at J, leaving 10 bases unmatched. This CDR3 contains 16 residues. Looked up from germline, CDR1 is MDHEN and CDR2 is SYDVKM. The CDR3 sequence: CASSRITSGLAYEQYF. CDR3 coding DNA: TGTGCCAGCAGTCGGATAACTAGCGGGCTAGCCTACGAGCAGTACTTC. The variable domain in full, with the rest retrieved from reference TRBV28 and TRBJ2-7, is DVKVTQSSRYLVKRTGEKVFLECVQDMDHENMFWYRQDPGLGLRLIYFSYDVKMKEKGDIPEGYSVSREKKERFSLILESASTNQTSMYLCASSRITSGLAYEQYFGPGTRLTVT.

The chain carries TRBV7-9 and TRBJ1-2; possibly TRBD1 for D (5 bases). Germline-derived CDR1 and CDR2 are SEHNR and FQNEAQ (reference sequence). The CDR3 contains 14 residues. V was cut by 0 bases and J by 8 bases, with 13 bases left in between. The CDR3 loop is CASSLATTDAGYTF. CDR3 in DNA: TGTGCCAGCAGCTTAGCTACGACAGACGCCGGCTACACCTTC.

This chain connects TRBV5-1 to TRBJ2-3, with 10 bases fitting TRBD2. With V trimmed by 6 bases and J by 3 bases, 16 bases remained unmatched. CDR1 is SGHRS and CDR2 is YFSETQ in the germline V gene. The CDR3 totals 18 residues. In nucleotides, the CDR3 is TGCGCCAGCAAAAAGGGGGAACTAGCGGGAAGAGGGACAGATACGCAGTATTTT. It specifies CASKKGELAGRGTDTQYF.

The V call is TRBV2, the J call TRBJ2-2, with 7 bases lining up with TRBD2. The V segment lost 6 bases and the J segment 2 bases; nucleotides outside the gene matches: 9. This CDR3 is built from 16 residues. Germline assignment: CDR1 SNHLY and CDR2 FYNNEI. Here the CDR3 DNA reads TGTGCCAGCAGAAGGGGAACGGGAGGAAACACCGGGGAGCTGTTTTTT. Amino acids: CASRRGTGGNTGELFF.

The V call is TRBV7-9, the J call TRBJ2-5; weak D call: TRBD1 (6 bases). With 3 bases removed from V and 6 bases from J, the gap between germline ends came to 20 bases. CDR3 length: 16 residues. Germline CDR1 SEHNR, CDR2 FQNEAQ (reference sequence). The CDR3 coding sequence is TGTGCCAGCAGCTTTTTCCATAAGGGGGAATCGAAGACCCAGTACTTC. Translated: CASSFFHKGESKTQYF.

This clone turned up a few times. The genes are TRBV7-8 and TRBJ1-1, with D tentatively TRBD1 (6 bases). CDR1 SGHVS and CDR2 FQNEAQ come from the germline V gene. V was cut by 1 base and J by 5 bases, with 8 bases left in between. The CDR3 has 13 residues. The CDR3 DNA follows: TGTGCCAGCAGCTTAGAAACAGGGACTGAAGCTTTCTTT. It encodes CASSLETGTEAFF.

V is TRBV5-5 and J is TRBJ1-1; 7 bases are a match to TRBD1. Germline V lookup: CDR1 SGHKS, CDR2 YYEKEE (reference sequence). This CDR3 is 15 amino acids long. V lost 2 bases, J lost 4 bases, and 8 bases stayed unmatched. The DNA for the CDR3 is TGTGCCAGCAGCTTCCTAGGGCCAGGGGGCACTGAAGCTTTCTTT. It encodes CASSFLGPGGTEAFF.